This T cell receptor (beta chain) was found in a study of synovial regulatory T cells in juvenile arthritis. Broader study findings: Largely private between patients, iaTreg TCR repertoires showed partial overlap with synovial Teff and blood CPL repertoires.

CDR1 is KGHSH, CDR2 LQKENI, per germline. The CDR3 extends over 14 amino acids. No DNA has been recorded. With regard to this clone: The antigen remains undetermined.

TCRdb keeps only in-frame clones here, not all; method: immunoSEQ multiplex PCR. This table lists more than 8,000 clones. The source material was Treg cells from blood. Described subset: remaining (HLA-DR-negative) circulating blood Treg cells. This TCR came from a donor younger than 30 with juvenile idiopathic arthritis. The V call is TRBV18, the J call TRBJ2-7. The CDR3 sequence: CASSLRDGSYEQYF.